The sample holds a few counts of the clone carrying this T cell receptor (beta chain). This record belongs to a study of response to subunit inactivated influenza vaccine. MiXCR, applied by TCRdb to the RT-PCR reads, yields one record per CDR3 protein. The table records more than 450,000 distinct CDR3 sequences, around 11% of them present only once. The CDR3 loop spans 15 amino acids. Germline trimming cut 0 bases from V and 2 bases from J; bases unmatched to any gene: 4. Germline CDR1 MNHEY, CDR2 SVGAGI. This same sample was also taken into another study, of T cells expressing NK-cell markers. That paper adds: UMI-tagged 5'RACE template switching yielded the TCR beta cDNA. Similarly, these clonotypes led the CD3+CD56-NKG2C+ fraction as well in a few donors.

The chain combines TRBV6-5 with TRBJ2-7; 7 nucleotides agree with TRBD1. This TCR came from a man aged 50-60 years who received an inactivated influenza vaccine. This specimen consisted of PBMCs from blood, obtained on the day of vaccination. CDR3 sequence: CASSYSPTGTYEQYF. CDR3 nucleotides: TGTGCCAGCAGTTACTCCCCGACAGGGACCTACGAGCAGTACTTC.